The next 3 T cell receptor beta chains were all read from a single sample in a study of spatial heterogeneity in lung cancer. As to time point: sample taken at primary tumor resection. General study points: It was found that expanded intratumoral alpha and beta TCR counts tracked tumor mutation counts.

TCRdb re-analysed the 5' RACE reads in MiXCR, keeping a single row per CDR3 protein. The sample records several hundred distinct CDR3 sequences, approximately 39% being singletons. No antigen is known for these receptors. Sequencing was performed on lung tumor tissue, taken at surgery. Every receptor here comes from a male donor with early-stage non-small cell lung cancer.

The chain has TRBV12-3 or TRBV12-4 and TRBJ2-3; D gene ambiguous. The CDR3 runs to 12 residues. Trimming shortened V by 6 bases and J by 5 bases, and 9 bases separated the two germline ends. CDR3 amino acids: CASSPARDTQYF. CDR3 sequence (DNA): TGTGCCAGCAGCCCCGCTAGAGATACGCAGTATTTT.

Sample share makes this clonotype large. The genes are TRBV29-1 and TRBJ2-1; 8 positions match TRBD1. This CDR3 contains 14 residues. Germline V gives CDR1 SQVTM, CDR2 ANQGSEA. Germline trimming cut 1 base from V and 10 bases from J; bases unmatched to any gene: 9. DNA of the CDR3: TGCAGCGTTGAAGGGACAGGGATCGCTGGGGAGCAGTTCTTC. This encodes CSVEGTGIAGEQFF.

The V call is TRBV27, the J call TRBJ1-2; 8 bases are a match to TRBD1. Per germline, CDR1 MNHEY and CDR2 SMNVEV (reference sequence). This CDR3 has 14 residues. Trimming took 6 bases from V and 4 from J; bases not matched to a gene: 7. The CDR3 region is CASRRDRTSYGYTF. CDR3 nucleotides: TGTGCCAGCAGGCGGGACAGGACAAGCTATGGCTACACCTTC.